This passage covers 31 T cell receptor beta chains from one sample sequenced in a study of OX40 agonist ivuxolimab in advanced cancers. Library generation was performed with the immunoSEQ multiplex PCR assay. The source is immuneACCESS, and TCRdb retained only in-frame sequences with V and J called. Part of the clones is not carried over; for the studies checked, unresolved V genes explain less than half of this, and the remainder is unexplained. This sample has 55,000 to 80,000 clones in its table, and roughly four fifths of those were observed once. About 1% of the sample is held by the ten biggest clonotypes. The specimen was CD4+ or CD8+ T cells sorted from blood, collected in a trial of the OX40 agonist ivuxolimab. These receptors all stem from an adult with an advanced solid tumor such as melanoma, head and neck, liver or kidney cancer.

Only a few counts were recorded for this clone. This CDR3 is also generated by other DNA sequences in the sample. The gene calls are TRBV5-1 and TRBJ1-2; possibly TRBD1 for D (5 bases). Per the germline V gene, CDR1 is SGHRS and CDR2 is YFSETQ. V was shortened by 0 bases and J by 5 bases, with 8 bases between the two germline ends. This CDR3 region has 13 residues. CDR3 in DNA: TGCGCCAGCAGCTTGGCGGGGGGATATGGCTACACCTTC. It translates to CASSLAGGYGYTF. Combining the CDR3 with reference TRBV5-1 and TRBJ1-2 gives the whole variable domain KAGVTQTPRYLIKTRGQQVTLSCSPISGHRSVSWYQQTPGQGLQFLFEYFSETQRNKGNFPGRFSGRQFSNSRSEMNVSTLELGDSALYLCASSLAGGYGYTFGSGTRLTVV.

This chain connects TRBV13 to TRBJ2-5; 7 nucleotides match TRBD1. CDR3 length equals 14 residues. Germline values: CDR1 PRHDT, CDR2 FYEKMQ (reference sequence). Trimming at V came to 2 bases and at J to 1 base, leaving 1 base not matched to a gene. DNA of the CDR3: TGTGCCAGCAGCTTACGGGACAGCCAAGAGACCCAGTACTTC. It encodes CASSLRDSQETQYF.

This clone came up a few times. For the CDR3, the DNA is TGTGCCAGCAGTGAAGCGGAATTAAGCACAGATACGCAGTATTTT. This encodes CASSEAELSTDTQYF. The V and J genes are TRBV2 and TRBJ2-3; D unclear. The CDR3 is made up of 15 amino acids. Trimming took off 0 bases at V and 0 bases at J, with 7 bases between the two ends. Germline values: CDR1 SNHLY, CDR2 FYNNEI.

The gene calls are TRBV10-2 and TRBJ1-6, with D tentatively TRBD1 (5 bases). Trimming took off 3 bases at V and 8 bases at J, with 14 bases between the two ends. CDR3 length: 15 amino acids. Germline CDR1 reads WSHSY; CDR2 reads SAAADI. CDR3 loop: CASSEVAGRDSPLHF. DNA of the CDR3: TGCGCCAGCAGTGAAGTCGCTGGCAGGGATTCACCCCTCCACTTT.

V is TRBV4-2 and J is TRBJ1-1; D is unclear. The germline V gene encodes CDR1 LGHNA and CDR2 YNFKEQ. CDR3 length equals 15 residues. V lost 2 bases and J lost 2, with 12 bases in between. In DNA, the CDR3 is TGTGCCAGCAGCCAATTTAGTGGGAGCAACACTGAAGCTTTCTTT. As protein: CASSQFSGSNTEAFF.

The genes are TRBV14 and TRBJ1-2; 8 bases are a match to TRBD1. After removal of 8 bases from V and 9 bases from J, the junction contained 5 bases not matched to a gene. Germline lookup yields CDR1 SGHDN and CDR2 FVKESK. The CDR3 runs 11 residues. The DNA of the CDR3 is TGTGCCAGCCGACAGGGGAGGAGCTACACCTTC. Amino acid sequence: CASRQGRSYTF.

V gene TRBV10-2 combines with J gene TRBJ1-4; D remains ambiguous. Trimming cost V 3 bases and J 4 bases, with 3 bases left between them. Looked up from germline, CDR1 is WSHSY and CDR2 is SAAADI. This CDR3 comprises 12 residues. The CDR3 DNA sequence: TGCGCCAGCAGTGACCGTAATGAAAAACTGTTTTTT. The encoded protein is CASSDRNEKLFF.

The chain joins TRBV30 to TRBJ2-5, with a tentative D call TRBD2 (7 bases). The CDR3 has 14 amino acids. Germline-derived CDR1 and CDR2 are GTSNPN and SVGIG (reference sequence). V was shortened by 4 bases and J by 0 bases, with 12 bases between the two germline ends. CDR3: CAWTRGANQETQYF. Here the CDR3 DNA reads TGTGCCTGGACCCGGGGGGCTAACCAAGAGACCCAGTACTTC.

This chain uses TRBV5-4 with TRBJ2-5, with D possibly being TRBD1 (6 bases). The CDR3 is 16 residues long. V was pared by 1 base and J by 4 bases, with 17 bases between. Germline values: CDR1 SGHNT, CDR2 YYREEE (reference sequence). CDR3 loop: CASSLPGETGRETQYF. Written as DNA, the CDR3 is TGTGCCAGCAGCTTGCCCGGAGAGACAGGCCGAGAGACCCAGTACTTC.

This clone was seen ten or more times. The CDR3 sequence is CASSQGDQPQHF. For the CDR3, the DNA is TGTGCCAGCAGCCAAGGTGACCAGCCCCAGCATTTT. This rearrangement joins TRBV27 to TRBJ1-5; D gene uncertain. Trimming removed 6 bases at V and 7 bases at J, with 10 bases between. Germline V lookup: CDR1 MNHEY, CDR2 SMNVEV (reference sequence). The CDR3 extends over 12 amino acids.

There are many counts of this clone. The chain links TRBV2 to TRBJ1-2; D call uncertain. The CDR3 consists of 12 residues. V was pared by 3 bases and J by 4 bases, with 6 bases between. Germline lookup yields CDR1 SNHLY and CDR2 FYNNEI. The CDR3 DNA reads TGTGCCAGCAGTGACAGGTCCTATGGCTACACCTTC. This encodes CASSDRSYGYTF.

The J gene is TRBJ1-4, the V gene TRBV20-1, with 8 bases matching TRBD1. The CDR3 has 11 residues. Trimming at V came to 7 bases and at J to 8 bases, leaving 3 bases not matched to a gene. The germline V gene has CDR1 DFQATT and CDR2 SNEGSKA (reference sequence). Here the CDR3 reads CSVRQGEKLFF. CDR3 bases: TGCAGTGTCCGACAGGGGGAAAAACTGTTTTTT.

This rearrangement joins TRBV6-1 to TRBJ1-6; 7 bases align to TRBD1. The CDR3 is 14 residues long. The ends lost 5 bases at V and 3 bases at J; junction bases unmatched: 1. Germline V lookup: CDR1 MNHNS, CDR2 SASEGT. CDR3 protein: CASSRQGYNSPLHF. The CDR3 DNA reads TGTGCCAGCAGTAGACAGGGCTATAATTCACCCCTCCACTTT.

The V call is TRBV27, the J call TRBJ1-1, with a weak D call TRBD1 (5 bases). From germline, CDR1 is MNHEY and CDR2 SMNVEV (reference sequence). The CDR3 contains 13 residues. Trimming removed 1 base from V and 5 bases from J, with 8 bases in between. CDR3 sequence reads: CASSLFRGTEAFF. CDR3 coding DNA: TGTGCCAGCAGTTTATTCCGGGGGACTGAAGCTTTCTTT.

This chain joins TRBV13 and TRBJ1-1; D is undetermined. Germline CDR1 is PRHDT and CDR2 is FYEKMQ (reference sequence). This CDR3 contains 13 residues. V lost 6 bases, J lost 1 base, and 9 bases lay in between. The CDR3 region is CASSFTANTEAFF. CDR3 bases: TGTGCCAGCAGTTTCACAGCGAACACTGAAGCTTTCTTT.

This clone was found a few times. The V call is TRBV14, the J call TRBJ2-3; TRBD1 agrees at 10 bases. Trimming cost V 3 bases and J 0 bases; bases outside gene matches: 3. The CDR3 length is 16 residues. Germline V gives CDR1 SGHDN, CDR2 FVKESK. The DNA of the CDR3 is TGTGCCAGCAGCCACCGGGACAGGGGAAGCACAGATACGCAGTATTTT. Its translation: CASSHRDRGSTDTQYF.

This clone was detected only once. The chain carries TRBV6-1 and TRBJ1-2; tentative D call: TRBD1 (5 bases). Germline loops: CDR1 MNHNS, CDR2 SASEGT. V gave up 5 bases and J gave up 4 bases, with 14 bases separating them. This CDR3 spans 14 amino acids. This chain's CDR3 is CASSPGTGPYGYTF. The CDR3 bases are TGTGCCAGCAGTCCCGGGACTGGGCCCTATGGCTACACCTTC.

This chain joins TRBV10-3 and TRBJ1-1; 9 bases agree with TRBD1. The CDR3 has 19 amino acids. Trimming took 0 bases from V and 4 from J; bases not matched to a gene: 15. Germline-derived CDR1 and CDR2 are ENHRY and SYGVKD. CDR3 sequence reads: CAISESKYRQGVTGTEAFF. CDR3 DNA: TGTGCCATCAGTGAGTCGAAGTATCGACAGGGGGTTACTGGCACTGAAGCTTTCTTT.

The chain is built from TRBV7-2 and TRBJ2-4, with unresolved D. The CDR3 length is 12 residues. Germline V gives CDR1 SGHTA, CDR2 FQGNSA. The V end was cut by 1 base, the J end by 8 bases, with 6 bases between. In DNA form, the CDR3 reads TGTGCCAGCAGCTTAGTTGCGGACATTCAGTACTTC. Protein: CASSLVADIQYF.

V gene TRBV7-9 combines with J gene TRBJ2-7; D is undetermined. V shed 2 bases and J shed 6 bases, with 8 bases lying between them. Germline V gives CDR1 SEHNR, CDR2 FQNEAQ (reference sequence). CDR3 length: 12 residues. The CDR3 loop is CASSLLSGEQYF. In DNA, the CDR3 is TGTGCCAGCAGCTTACTATCCGGCGAGCAGTACTTC. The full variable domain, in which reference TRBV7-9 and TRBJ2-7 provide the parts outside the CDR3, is DTGVSQNPRHKITKRGQNVTFRCDPISEHNRLYWYRQTLGQGPEFLTYFQNEAQLEKSRLLSDRFSAERPKGSFSTLEIQRTEQGDSAMYLCASSLLSGEQYFGPGTRLTVT.

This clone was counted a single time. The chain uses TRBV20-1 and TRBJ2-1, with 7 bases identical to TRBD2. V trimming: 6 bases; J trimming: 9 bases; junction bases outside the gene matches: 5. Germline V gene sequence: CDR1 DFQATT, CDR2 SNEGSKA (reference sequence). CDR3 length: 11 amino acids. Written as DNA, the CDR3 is TGCAGTGCCCTCCTAGCGGTTGAGCAGTTCTTC. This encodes CSALLAVEQFF.

CDR3 residues: CASSQEARKRNTGELFF. As DNA, the CDR3 is TGTGCCAGCAGCCAAGAGGCCAGAAAGAGGAACACCGGGGAGCTGTTTTTT. This chain links TRBV4-2 with TRBJ2-2; D is undetermined. Trimming took 0 bases from V and 1 from J, leaving 12 bases between them. The germline V gene encodes CDR1 LGHNA and CDR2 YNFKEQ. This CDR3 comprises 17 residues.

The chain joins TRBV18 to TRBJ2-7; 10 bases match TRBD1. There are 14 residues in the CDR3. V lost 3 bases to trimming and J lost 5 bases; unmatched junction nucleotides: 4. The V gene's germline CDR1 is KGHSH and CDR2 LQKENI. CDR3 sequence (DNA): TGTGCCAGCTCACCCGGGACAGGGGACGACGAGCAGTACTTC. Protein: CASSPGTGDDEQYF.

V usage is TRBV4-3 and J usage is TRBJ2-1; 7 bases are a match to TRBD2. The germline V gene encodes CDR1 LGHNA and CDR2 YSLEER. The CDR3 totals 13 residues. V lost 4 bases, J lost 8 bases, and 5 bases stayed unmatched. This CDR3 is CASSLERGDEQFF. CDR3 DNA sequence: TGCGCCAGCAGCCTCGAACGGGGGGATGAGCAGTTCTTC.

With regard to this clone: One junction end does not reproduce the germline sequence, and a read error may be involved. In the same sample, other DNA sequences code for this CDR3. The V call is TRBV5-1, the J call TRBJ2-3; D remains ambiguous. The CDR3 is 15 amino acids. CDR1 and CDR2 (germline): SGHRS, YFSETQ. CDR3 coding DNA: TGCGCCAGCAGCTTGGAGACTTTCCGCACAGATACACAGTATTTT. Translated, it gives CASSLETFRTDTQYF.

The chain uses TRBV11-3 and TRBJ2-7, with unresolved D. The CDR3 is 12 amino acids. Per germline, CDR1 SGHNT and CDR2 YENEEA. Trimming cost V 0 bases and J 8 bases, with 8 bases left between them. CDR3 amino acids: CASSLDGRKQYF. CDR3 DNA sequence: TGTGCCAGCAGCTTAGATGGGCGAAAGCAGTACTTC.

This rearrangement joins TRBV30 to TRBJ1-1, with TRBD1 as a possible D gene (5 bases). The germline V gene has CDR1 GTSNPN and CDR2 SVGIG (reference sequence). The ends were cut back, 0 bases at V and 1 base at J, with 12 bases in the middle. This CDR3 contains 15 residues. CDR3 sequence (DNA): TGTGCCTGGAGTGTAAAAGGACATAGGAACACTGAAGCTTTCTTT. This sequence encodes CAWSVKGHRNTEAFF. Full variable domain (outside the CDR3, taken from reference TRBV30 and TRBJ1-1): SQTIHQWPATLVQPVGSPLSLECTVEGTSNPNLYWYRQAAGRGLQLLFYSVGIGQISSEVPQNLSASRPQDRQFILSSKKLLLSDSGFYLCAWSVKGHRNTEAFFGQGTRLTVV.

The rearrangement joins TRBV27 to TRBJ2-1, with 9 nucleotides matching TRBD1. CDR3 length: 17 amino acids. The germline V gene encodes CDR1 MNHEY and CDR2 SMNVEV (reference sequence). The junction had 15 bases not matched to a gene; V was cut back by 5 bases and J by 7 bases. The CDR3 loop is CASSVTGGRKVGNEQFF. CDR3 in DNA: TGTGCCAGCAGTGTAACAGGGGGCAGGAAGGTCGGGAATGAGCAGTTCTTC.

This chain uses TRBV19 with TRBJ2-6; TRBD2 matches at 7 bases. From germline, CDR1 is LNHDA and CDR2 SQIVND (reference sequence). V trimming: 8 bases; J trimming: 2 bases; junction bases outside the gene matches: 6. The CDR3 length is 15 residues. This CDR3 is CASQKREPGANVLTF. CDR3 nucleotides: TGTGCCAGTCAAAAGCGGGAACCTGGGGCCAACGTCCTGACTTTC.

The CDR3 here is CATSSRTSGGNEQFF. In DNA, the CDR3 is TGTGCCACCAGCAGCAGGACTAGCGGGGGCAATGAGCAGTTCTTC. The chain couples TRBV15 to TRBJ2-1; 13 nucleotides match TRBD2. This CDR3 has 15 amino acids. V lost 3 bases, J lost 6 bases, and 2 bases stayed unmatched. Germline loops: CDR1 LNHNV, CDR2 YYDKDF (reference sequence).

The CDR3 here is CACNIGGTYQPQHF. The CDR3 DNA is TGTGCCTGCAACATAGGGGGGACTTATCAGCCCCAGCATTTT. The chain combines TRBV30 with TRBJ1-5, with a tentative D call TRBD1 (6 bases). CDR1 and CDR2 from the germline V gene are GTSNPN and SVGIG (reference sequence). CDR3 size: 14 residues. V gave up 6 bases and J gave up 5 bases, with 17 bases separating them.